Below are 25 T cell receptor beta chains sequenced from a single sample in a study of read filtering for tumor transcriptome and immune sequencing. This library used roughly 370 ng RNA and molecular barcoded adaptors spanning alpha/delta and beta/gamma chains. TCRdb re-analysed the reads in MiXCR, keeping a single row per CDR3 protein. Of 130,000 or so distinct CDR3 sequences detected, around 13% appear once; the ten largest clones hold around 8.2%. The sample was a population of CD138-negative cells sorted from bone marrow. All receptors derive from a donor at least 40 years old with multiple myeloma.

In its sample, this clonotype was seen many times. The gene calls are TRBV19 and TRBJ2-7, with TRBD1 matching over 7 bases. The ends lost 4 bases at V and 2 bases at J; junction bases unmatched: 8. Germline V gene lookup returns CDR1 LNHDA and CDR2 SQIVND (reference sequence). The CDR3 sequence is 15 residues long. Written as DNA, the CDR3 is TGTGCCAGTAGTACCCCCGACAGGGTGGCCTACGAGCAGTACTTC. It is translated as CASSTPDRVAYEQYF.

This clonotype was recorded many times. The V gene is TRBV6-6, the J gene TRBJ2-1; 8 nucleotides line up with TRBD2. The V segment lost 2 bases and the J segment 9 bases; nucleotides outside the gene matches: 6. Germline V gene lookup returns CDR1 MNHNY and CDR2 SVGAGI (reference sequence). The CDR3 loop spans 14 amino acids. The CDR3 DNA follows: TGTGCCAGCAGTTACCACGGGAGGGCCATTGAGCAGTTCTTC. Amino acids: CASSYHGRAIEQFF.

This clonotype occurred many times. This sequence joins TRBV20-1 and TRBJ2-1; 8 bases are a match to TRBD1. Germline V lookup: CDR1 DFQATT, CDR2 SNEGSKA (reference sequence). V lost 5 bases, J lost 7 bases, and 10 bases stayed unmatched. This CDR3 contains 14 residues. CDR3 bases: TGCAGTGCTGATCGACAGGGGTACGGAAATGAGCAGTTCTTC. It is translated as CSADRQGYGNEQFF.

The chain has TRBV11-3 and TRBJ2-1; TRBD1 matches at 10 bases. The CDR3 is 14 residues long. J lost 9 bases, V lost 4 bases, and 6 bases had no gene match. Germline loops: CDR1 SGHNT, CDR2 YENEEA. The CDR3 sequence is CASSSGTGVTEQFF. CDR3 DNA sequence: TGTGCCAGCAGCTCCGGGACAGGGGTAACTGAGCAGTTCTTC. Together with reference TRBV11-3 and TRBJ2-1, the CDR3 gives the full variable domain: EAGVVQSPRYKIIEKKQPVAFWCNPISGHNTLYWYLQNLGQGPELLIRYENEEAVDDSQLPKDRFSAERLKGVDSTLKIQPAELGDSAVYLCASSSGTGVTEQFFGPGTRLTVL.

The V and J genes are TRBV29-1 and TRBJ2-7, with TRBD2 matching 8 bases. The germline gives CDR1 SQVTM, CDR2 ANQGSEA. V shed 6 bases, J shed 2 bases, and the junction held 12 bases outside the gene matches. This CDR3 has 15 residues. The CDR3 loop reads CSVEEVREAAYEQYF. In DNA form, the CDR3 reads TGCAGCGTAGAGGAGGTGCGGGAGGCCGCCTACGAGCAGTACTTC.

This clonotype has ten or more counts. The chain is built from TRBV24-1 and TRBJ1-5; D gene uncertain. CDR3 size: 13 residues. V was pared by 5 bases and J by 2 bases, with 6 bases between. Germline CDR1 KGHDR, CDR2 SFDVKD. In DNA, the CDR3 is TGTGCCACCAGTGTAGGCGGCAATCAGCCCCAGCATTTT. It translates to CATSVGGNQPQHF.

To note about this clonotype: The junction differs from germline at one of its ends, possibly a read error. The chain recombines TRBV10-3 with TRBJ2-7; 8 bases match TRBD1. CDR3 size: 14 residues. CDR1 is ENHRY, CDR2 SYGVKD, per germline. Here the CDR3 reads CAISEYPGGAEQCF. The CDR3, as DNA: TGTGCCATCAGTGAATACCCAGGGGGCGCGGAGCAGTGCTTC.

At least ten counts were recorded for this clonotype. The V and J genes are TRBV24-1 and TRBJ2-1, with D tentatively TRBD2 (5 bases). Germline V gives CDR1 KGHDR, CDR2 SFDVKD. V gave up 7 bases and J gave up 8 bases, with 23 bases separating them. This CDR3 has 16 residues. CDR3 nucleotide sequence: TGTGCCACCAGCGCCGGGAAATTAGCCGCAATAGATGAGCAGTTCTTC. Translated, it gives CATSAGKLAAIDEQFF.

This clonotype has at least ten counts. The gene calls are TRBV5-5 and TRBJ2-1; D is uncertain. The CDR3 has 15 residues. CDR1 and CDR2 (germline): SGHKS, YYEKEE (reference sequence). Trimming pared 2 bases from V and 6 bases from J, leaving 15 bases between. Here the CDR3 reads CASSFITSTGNEQFF. The DNA for the CDR3 is TGTGCCAGCAGCTTTATCACCTCTACGGGCAATGAGCAGTTCTTC.

This clonotype was observed at least ten times. V and J are TRBV7-2 and TRBJ1-1; D unresolved. The CDR3 consists of 15 residues. Trimming left V 1 base short and J 0 bases short, with 9 bases between. From germline, CDR1 is SGHTA and CDR2 FQGNSA. The CDR3 DNA is TGTGCCAGCAGCTTAGAGGCAGGTTTGAACACTGAAGCTTTCTTT. It is translated as CASSLEAGLNTEAFF.

As to this clonotype: A far larger clone is just one base off, so this is likely a read error. The rearrangement uses TRBV12-3 or TRBV12-4 and TRBJ2-1; 10 bases match TRBD1. The V gene end was trimmed by 8 bases and the J gene end by 15 bases; junction bases not matched to a gene: 7. The CDR3 consists of 11 residues. As DNA, the CDR3 is TGTGCCAGCTGCCCTGGACAGGGGGGGTTCTTC. Amino acids: CASCPGQGGFF.

There are a few counts of this clonotype. This chain joins TRBV7-2 and TRBJ2-3; possibly TRBD1 for D (8 bases). V was trimmed by 2 bases and J by 2 bases, leaving 17 bases between them. The V gene's germline CDR1 is SGHTA and CDR2 FQGNSA. This CDR3 contains 17 residues. In nucleotides, the CDR3 is TGTGCCAGCAGCTTATTAGGACAGGGAGGGTTCACAGATACGCAGTATTTT. It yields the protein CASSLLGQGGFTDTQYF. The full variable domain, its missing parts supplied by reference TRBV7-2 and TRBJ2-3, is GAGVSQSPSNKVTEKGKDVELRCDPISGHTALYWYRQSLGQGLEFLIYFQGNSAPDKSGLPSDRFSAERTGGSVSTLTIQRTQQEDSAVYLCASSLLGQGGFTDTQYFGPGTRLTVL.

This clonotype was counted a few times. The V and J genes are TRBV5-5 and TRBJ1-1; 8 bases fit TRBD1. Germline CDR1 and CDR2: SGHKS and YYEKEE (reference sequence). This CDR3 is 17 amino acids long. J lost 4 bases, V lost 5 bases, and 16 bases had no gene match. The chain's CDR3 is CASSWDRWGSYGTEAFF. The CDR3 bases are TGTGCCAGCAGTTGGGACAGGTGGGGCTCTTACGGCACTGAAGCTTTCTTT.

About this clonotype itself: No conserved phenylalanine or tryptophan ends this CDR3, so it is likely a read error. V usage is TRBV7-6 and J usage is TRBJ2-7; D unclear. Trimming took off 8 bases at V and 0 bases at J, with 5 bases between the two ends. This CDR3 has 11 amino acids. Germline assignment: CDR1 SGHVS and CDR2 FNYEAQ. Here the CDR3 reads CASGSSYEQYP. Written as DNA, the CDR3 is TGTGCCAGCGGCTCCTCCTACGAGCAGTACCCC.

This clonotype turned up a few times. A single base separates this from a much larger clone, so it may be a read error. This chain uses TRBV6-2 or TRBV6-3 with TRBJ2-7; no clear D gene. The CDR3 is made up of 14 amino acids. Germline V gene data show CDR1 as MNHEY and CDR2 as SVGEGT. Trimming removed 2 bases from V and 5 bases from J, with 13 bases in between. Here the CDR3 reads CASSYAWQEHEQYF. In nucleotides, the CDR3 is TGTGCCAGCAGTTACGCATGGCAGGAACACGAGCAGTACTTC.

This clonotype was seen many times. The chain is built from TRBV11-2 and TRBJ2-2; 7 positions agree with TRBD2. The trim removed 1 base at V and 4 bases at J, leaving 6 bases unmatched. The CDR3 is made up of 16 amino acids. Germline CDR1 is SGHAT and CDR2 is FQNNGV. CDR3 sequence (DNA): TGTGCCAGCAGCTTAGTCGGACTAGGGCCCACCGGGGAGCTGTTTTTT. Translated, it gives CASSLVGLGPTGELFF.

This clonotype has at least ten counts. Here the CDR3 reads CASGLHYEAFF. The CDR3, as DNA: TGTGCTAGTGGTCTCCACTATGAAGCTTTCTTT. The chain combines TRBV12-5 with TRBJ1-1; D gene unclear. This CDR3 is 11 amino acids long. In germline, CDR1 is LGHNT, CDR2 FRNRAP. The V gene lost 5 bases and the J gene lost 7 bases, with 8 bases spanning the gap.

This clonotype has ten or more counts. J is TRBJ2-7 and V is TRBV5-1; D remains unclear. V lost 0 bases, J lost 3 bases, and 4 bases lay in between. Germline CDR1 and CDR2: SGHRS and YFSETQ. CDR3 size: 12 residues. CDR3: CASSLGDYEQYF. The CDR3 nucleotides are TGCGCCAGCAGCTTGGGAGACTACGAGCAGTACTTC.

As concerns this clonotype: A single base separates this from a much larger clone, so it may be a read error. The gene calls are TRBV12-3 or TRBV12-4 and TRBJ2-6; tentative D call: TRBD1 (7 bases). This CDR3 contains 22 residues. The CDR3 nucleotides read TGTGCCAGCAGTTACAGGCCATGGCTAGCGATCCAAGGGGGCTCTGGGGCCAACGTCCTGGCTTTC. It codes for CASSYRPWLAIQGGSGANVLAF.

Only a few counts were recorded for this clonotype. A single base separates this from a much larger clone, so it may be a read error. V gene TRBV29-1 combines with J gene TRBJ2-7; a weak D match, TRBD2 (5 bases). V lost 1 base, J lost 2 bases, and 6 bases lay in between. This CDR3 is 12 amino acids long. CDR1 and CDR2 from the germline V gene are SQVTM and ANQGSEA. CDR3 loop: CSVEGGPYEQYF. The CDR3 DNA reads TGCAGCGTTGAAGGCGGGCCCTACGAGCAGTACTTC.

The gene calls are TRBV6-1 and TRBJ1-1, with unresolved D. V was pared by 6 bases and J by 2 bases, with 10 bases between. This CDR3 contains 13 residues. Germline V gives CDR1 MNHNS, CDR2 SASEGT. The CDR3 bases are TGTGCCAGCAGATTTACACTTAACACTGAAGCTTTCTTT. Encoded protein: CASRFTLNTEAFF.

This clonotype has ten or more counts. The V gene is TRBV12-3 or TRBV12-4, the J gene TRBJ2-3, with D perhaps matching TRBD2 (6 bases). Deletions cut 6 bases from V and 6 bases from J, with 19 bases between. CDR3 length equals 15 residues. Here the CDR3 reads CASSATTLGGDTQYF. DNA of the CDR3: TGTGCCAGCAGCGCTACTACTCTTGGGGGGGATACGCAGTATTTT.

This clonotype was seen repeatedly, ten times or more. The chain recombines TRBV7-2 with TRBJ1-5; TRBD1 is a possible D gene (6 bases). Trimming shortened V by 4 bases and J by 3 bases, and 13 bases separated the two germline ends. The CDR3 totals 15 residues. Germline CDR1 and CDR2: SGHTA and FQGNSA. As DNA, the CDR3 is TGTGCCAGCAGCTCAATGGACAGATTCAATCAGCCCCAGCATTTT. Protein: CASSSMDRFNQPQHF.

This clonotype was seen more than once but under ten times. The V call is TRBV5-1, the J call TRBJ2-1; no definite D call. V dropped 0 bases and J dropped 9 bases, with 10 bases sitting between them. CDR3 length: 13 amino acids. The germline V gene has CDR1 SGHRS and CDR2 YFSETQ. CDR3 coding DNA: TGCGCCAGCAGCTTGGAGTCTGACGGTGAGCAGTTCTTC. Encoded protein: CASSLESDGEQFF.

This clonotype was observed many times. Written as DNA, the CDR3 is TGCAGTGCCCATCGGGGTGCCTACGAGCAGTACTTC. Amino acids: CSAHRGAYEQYF. V and J are TRBV20-1 and TRBJ2-7; TRBD2 might be the D (5 bases). V was clipped by 6 bases and J by 2 bases, with 11 bases between them. Looked up from germline, CDR1 is DFQATT and CDR2 is SNEGSKA (reference sequence). The CDR3 length is 12 residues.